Listed below are T cell receptor beta chains from one sample, sequenced in a study of blood T cell repertoires in COVID-19. TCRdb keeps only in-frame clones here, not all; method: immunoSEQ multiplex PCR. Of about 380,000 clones listed, about 88% are singletons. The source material was PBMCs or T cells enriched from blood (not recorded which). The receptors were gathered from a woman under 40 who had recovered from COVID-19. The CDR3 runs from the conserved cysteine through the conserved F or W. A D gene is named only where the DNA matches it firmly. Clone sizes are given selectively: once, few, many, or a class where the clone is expanded.

d_gene	abundance	v_gene	j_gene	CDR3nt	CDR3aa
TRBD1	.	TRBV18	TRBJ2-2	TGTGCCAGCTCACTCAGTGGCAGACAGGGGAACACCGGGGAGCTGTTTTTT	CASSLSGRQGNTGELFF
.	.	TRBV3-1/TRBV3-2	TRBJ2-7	TGTGCCAGCAGCCAAGGGGCAGGTACTAGTATTTACTTC	CASSQGAGTSIYF
.	.	TRBV5-6	TRBJ1-6	TGTGCCAGCAGCTTGGAGAGTTCACCCCTCCACTTT	CASSLESSPLHF
TRBD1	.	TRBV4-1	TRBJ2-7	TGCGCCAGCAGCCAAGATGAGACAGGGGTTTACGAGCAGTACTTC	CASSQDETGVYEQYF
TRBD1	.	TRBV2	TRBJ1-6	TGTGCCAGCAGGCCGGGACAGGGCAATTCACCCCTCCACTTT	CASRPGQGNSPLHF
.	.	TRBV29-1	TRBJ2-1	TGCAGCGTTGTACGGCTAGTCGGGAATGAGCAGTTCTTC	CSVVRLVGNEQFF
.	once	TRBV2	TRBJ1-5	TGTGCCAGCGGGAGGGAATATAATCAGCCCCAGCATTTT	CASGREYNQPQHF
TRBD2	.	TRBV6-2/TRBV6-3	TRBJ2-1	TGTGCCAGCAGTTACTCGACTAGCGGGGTTCTTAACAATGAGCAGTTCTTC	CASSYSTSGVLNNEQFF
.	.	TRBV12-3/TRBV12-4	TRBJ1-6	TGTGCCAGCAGTTTGAATGGCAGGTCACCCCTCCACTTT	CASSLNGRSPLHF
.	.	TRBV11-3	TRBJ2-1	TGTGCCAGCAGCTCTTTAGCGGTAACTGAGCAGTTCTTC	CASSSLAVTEQFF
TRBD1	.	TRBV10-3	TRBJ2-3	TGTGCCATCAGTGGGGGACAGGGCACAGATACGCAGTATTTT	CAISGGQGTDTQYF
.	.	TRBV13	TRBJ2-3	TGTGCCAGCAGCCCCGGGAATGCGGATACGCAGTATTTT	CASSPGNADTQYF
TRBD1	.	TRBV4-1	TRBJ2-1	TGCGCCAGCAGCCAACCCGGGACAGGGGCGGGTAATGAGCAGTTCTTC	CASSQPGTGAGNEQFF
TRBD2	.	TRBV7-8	TRBJ2-1	TGTGCCAGCAGGACACTAGCGGGAGGTTACAATGAGCAGTTCTTC	CASRTLAGGYNEQFF
TRBD1	.	TRBV18	TRBJ1-1	TGTGCCAGCTCACCCACTTCGTCACAGGGGGTTGAAGCTTTCTTT	CASSPTSSQGVEAFF
.	.	TRBV15	TRBJ2-7	TGTGCCACCAGCAGAGCCCGGGGCGCGGGGTACGAGCAGTACTTC	CATSRARGAGYEQYF
TRBD1	once	TRBV30	TRBJ1-4	TGTGCCTGGAGTTGGGGACAGGGGCAAGGGGAAAAACTGTTTTTT	CAWSWGQGQGEKLFF
TRBD2	few	TRBV7-9	TRBJ2-7	TGTGCCAGCAGCCAGAACAGCGGGGGCTACGAGCAGTACTTC	CASSQNSGGYEQYF
TRBD2	.	TRBV19	TRBJ2-1	TGTGCCAGTAGTATTATGACTAGCGGGAGGCGTGAGCAGTTCTTC	CASSIMTSGRREQFF
TRBD1	.	TRBV20-1	TRBJ1-6	TGCAGTGCTAGTGATATCGGGACAGCAAATTCACCCCTCCACTTT	CSASDIGTANSPLHF
TRBD1	.	TRBV7-3	TRBJ2-1	TGTGCCAGCAGCCTAGAGACAGGGTATCGGTTCTTC	CASSLETGYRFF
TRBD2	.	TRBV2	TRBJ2-7	TGTGCCAGCAGTGCTAGCGGGGGCCTCCTCCACGAGCAGTACTTC	CASSASGGLLHEQYF
TRBD2	once	TRBV5-1	TRBJ2-1	TGCGCCAGCAGCTTCCTAGCGGGAGTCGACAATGAGCAGTTCTTC	CASSFLAGVDNEQFF
TRBD1	.	TRBV14	TRBJ2-7	TGTGCCAGCAGCCAAGATCCCGACAGGGCTCTCGAGCAGTACTTC	CASSQDPDRALEQYF
TRBD2	.	TRBV3-1/TRBV3-2	TRBJ2-3	TGTGCCAGCAGCCAAGGCGGGGGGGATACGCAGTATTTT	CASSQGGGDTQYF
TRBD2	.	TRBV20-1	TRBJ2-1	TGCAGTGCTAGTTTACTAGCGGGGTCTACCTACAATGAGCAGTTCTTC	CSASLLAGSTYNEQFF
.	.	TRBV5-1	TRBJ2-7	TGCGCCAGCAGTTATTTCTTTACCTACGAGCAGTACTTC	CASSYFFTYEQYF
.	.	TRBV3-1/TRBV3-2	TRBJ1-4	TGTGCCAGCAGCCAAGGGGGCGCTGGGACTAATGAAAAACTGTTTTTT	CASSQGGAGTNEKLFF
TRBD2	.	TRBV2	TRBJ2-7	TGTGCCAGCAGTGATCCCGGGACTAGCGGGGCTATCTCCTACGAGCAGTACTTC	CASSDPGTSGAISYEQYF
TRBD2	once	TRBV27	TRBJ2-2	TGTGCCAGCAGTACGCTAGCGGGATTCACCGGGGAGCTGTTTTTT	CASSTLAGFTGELFF
.	.	TRBV4-1	TRBJ2-4	TGCGCCAGCAGCCATTCGGACTCCCGGGACATTCAGTACTTC	CASSHSDSRDIQYF
.	.	TRBV27	TRBJ1-2	TGTGCCAGCAGTGAACAGGGTTATGGCTACACCTTC	CASSEQGYGYTF
TRBD2	.	TRBV7-3	TRBJ2-1	TGTGCCAGCAGCTCTAGCGGGGGCTCCTACAATGAGCAGTTCTTC	CASSSSGGSYNEQFF
.	.	TRBV6-5	TRBJ2-7	TGTGCCAGCAGTTACTCGACAGGTGAGGGCTACGAGCAGTACTTC	CASSYSTGEGYEQYF
TRBD2	.	TRBV19	TRBJ2-2	TGTGCCAGTAGCCTAGCGGGAGTAGTGACCGGGGAGCTGTTTTTT	CASSLAGVVTGELFF
TRBD2	.	TRBV28	TRBJ2-4	TGTGCCAGCCGTACCGGGACTAGAAACATTCAGTACTTC	CASRTGTRNIQYF
TRBD2	.	TRBV5-1	TRBJ2-3	TGCGCCAGCAGCCCACCCACCGGGACTAGCGGGTCTGGCACAGATACGCAGTATTTT	CASSPPTGTSGSGTDTQYF
TRBD2	.	TRBV2	TRBJ2-3	TGTGCCAGCCTTCCGGGACTAGTGGGAGATACGCAGTATTTT	CASLPGLVGDTQYF
.	.	TRBV2	TRBJ1-5	TGTGCCAGCAGTGGAGGGTCGGCTGCCGAGCCCCAGCATTTT	CASSGGSAAEPQHF
TRBD1	.	TRBV7-8	TRBJ2-5	TGTGCCAGCAGCCCGGACAGGGGGTTTTGGGAGACCCAGTACTTC	CASSPDRGFWETQYF
.	few	TRBV6-5	TRBJ1-2	TGTGCCAGCATTGCCGGATCCGGGAGGGGGTTGTCCTTC	CASIAGSGRGLSF
TRBD1	.	TRBV5-1	TRBJ1-1	TGCGCCAGCAGCTTGACTACAGGGGGGAACACTGAAGCTTTCTTT	CASSLTTGGNTEAFF
TRBD2	.	TRBV7-9	TRBJ2-1	TGTGCCAGCAGCCACGGAAGGGTTAGCGGGAGTGATGAGCAGTTCTTC	CASSHGRVSGSDEQFF
TRBD2	.	TRBV27	TRBJ2-3	TGTGCCAGCAGTCTCATAGCGGGAGGCACAGATACGCAGTATTTT	CASSLIAGGTDTQYF
.	.	TRBV12-5	TRBJ2-1	TGTGCTAGTGCCGTAGGACTAGGGGGTGAGCAGTTCTTC	CASAVGLGGEQFF
.	.	TRBV25-1	TRBJ2-3	TGTGCCAGCAGCCATAGTTTCACGCAGTATTTT	CASSHSFTQYF
TRBD2	.	TRBV6-5	TRBJ2-5	TGTGCCAGCAGACGACTAGCGGGAGAGGAGACCCAGTACTTC	CASRRLAGEETQYF
TRBD1	.	TRBV27	TRBJ2-7	TGTGCCAGCAGTTTTCTGGGTACAGGGGGCTTAAGCTGGGAGCAGTACTTC	CASSFLGTGGLSWEQYF
TRBD1	.	TRBV25-1	TRBJ2-1	TGTGCCAGCAGTGAAGGACAGGTTAACAATGAGCAGTTCTTC	CASSEGQVNNEQFF
.	.	TRBV2	TRBJ1-5	TGTGCCAGCAGTGAATTAATGTCGAATCAGCCCCAGCATTTT	CASSELMSNQPQHF
TRBD1	.	TRBV4-1	TRBJ2-2	TGCGCCAGCAGCCCAAGGGGGACAGGGGGCGCCGGTGGCACCGGGGAGCTGTTTTTT	CASSPRGTGGAGGTGELFF
.	.	TRBV28	TRBJ1-2	TGTGCCAGCAGTCCCGGAGGAGGGATTAACTATGGCTACACCTTC	CASSPGGGINYGYTF